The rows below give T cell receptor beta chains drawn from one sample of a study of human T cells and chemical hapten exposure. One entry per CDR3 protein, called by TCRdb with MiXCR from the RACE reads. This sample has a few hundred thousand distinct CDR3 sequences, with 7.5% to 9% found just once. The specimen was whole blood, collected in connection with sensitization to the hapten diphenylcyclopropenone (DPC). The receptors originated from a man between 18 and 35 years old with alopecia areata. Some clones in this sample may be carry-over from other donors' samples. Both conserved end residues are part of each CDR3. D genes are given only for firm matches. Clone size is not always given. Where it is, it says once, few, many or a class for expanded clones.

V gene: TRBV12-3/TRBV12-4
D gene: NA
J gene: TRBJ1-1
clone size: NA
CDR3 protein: CASSPTGWRTEAFF
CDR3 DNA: TGTGCCAGCAGCCCGACTGGATGGCGGACTGAAGCTTTCTTT

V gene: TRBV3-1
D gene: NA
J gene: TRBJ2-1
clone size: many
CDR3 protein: CASSQNGVLLGEQFF
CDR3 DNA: TGTGCCAGCAGCCAAAACGGAGTCCTTCTTGGTGAGCAGTTCTTC

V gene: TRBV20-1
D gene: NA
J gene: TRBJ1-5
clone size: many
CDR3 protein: CSATAESSNQPQHF
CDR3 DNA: TGCAGTGCTACCGCCGAGTCGAGCAATCAGCCCCAGCATTTT

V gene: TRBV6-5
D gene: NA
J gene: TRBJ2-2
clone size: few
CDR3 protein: CASTRQTQNTGELFF
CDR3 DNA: TGTGCCAGCACCCGACAGACCCAGAACACCGGGGAGCTGTTTTTT

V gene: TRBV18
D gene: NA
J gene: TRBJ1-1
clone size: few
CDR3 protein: CASSPLGVGTEAFF
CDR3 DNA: TGTGCCAGCTCACCACTTGGGGTTGGAACTGAAGCTTTCTTT

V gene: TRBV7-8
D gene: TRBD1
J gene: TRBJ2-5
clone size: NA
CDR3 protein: CASSLVSGGPQETQYF
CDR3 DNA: TGTGCCAGCAGCTTAGTATCAGGGGGCCCTCAAGAGACCCAGTACTTC

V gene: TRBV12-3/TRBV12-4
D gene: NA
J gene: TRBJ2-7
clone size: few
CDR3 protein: CASRSRGANEQYF
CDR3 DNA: TGTGCCAGCAGGTCCAGGGGGGCCAACGAGCAGTACTTC

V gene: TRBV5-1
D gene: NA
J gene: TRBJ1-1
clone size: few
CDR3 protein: CASSTDWAEAFF
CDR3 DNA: TGCGCCAGCAGCACCGACTGGGCTGAAGCTTTCTTT

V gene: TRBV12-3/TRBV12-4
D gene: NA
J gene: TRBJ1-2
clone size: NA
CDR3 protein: CASSFGAAMVNYGYTF
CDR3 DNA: TGTGCCAGCAGTTTTGGGGCGGCGATGGTTAACTATGGCTACACCTTC

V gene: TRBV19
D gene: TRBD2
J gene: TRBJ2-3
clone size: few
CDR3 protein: CASSMRGGDTQYF
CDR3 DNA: TGTGCCAGTAGTATGCGGGGGGGAGATACGCAGTATTTT

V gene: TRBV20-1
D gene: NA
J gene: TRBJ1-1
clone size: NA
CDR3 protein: CSARVDGGRGAFF
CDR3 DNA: TGCAGTGCTAGAGTTGATGGTGGCAGGGGAGCTTTCTTT

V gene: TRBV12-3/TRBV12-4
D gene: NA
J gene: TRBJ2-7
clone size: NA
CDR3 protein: CASSLWQGDEQYF
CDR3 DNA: TGTGCCAGCAGTTTATGGCAGGGTGACGAGCAGTACTTC

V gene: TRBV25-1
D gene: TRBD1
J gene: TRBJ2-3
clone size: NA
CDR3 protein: CASSSYTGADTQYF
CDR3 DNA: TGTGCCAGCAGTTCATATACAGGGGCAGATACGCAGTATTTT

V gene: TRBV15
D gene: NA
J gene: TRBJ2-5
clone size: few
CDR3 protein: CATSPISIQETQYF
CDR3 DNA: TGTGCCACCAGCCCTATCAGCATCCAAGAGACCCAGTACTTC

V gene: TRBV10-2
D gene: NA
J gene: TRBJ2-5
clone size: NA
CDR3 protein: CASSEVLSQETQYF
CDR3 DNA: TGCGCCAGCAGTGAGGTCCTGTCGCAAGAGACCCAGTACTTC

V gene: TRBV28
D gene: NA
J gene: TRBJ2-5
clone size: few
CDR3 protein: CASSLPPGYQETQYF
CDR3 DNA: TGTGCCAGCAGTTTACCCCCAGGGTACCAAGAGACCCAGTACTTC

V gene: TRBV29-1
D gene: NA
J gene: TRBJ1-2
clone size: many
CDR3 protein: CSVWGEINYGYTF
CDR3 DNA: TGCAGCGTTTGGGGTGAAATTAACTATGGCTACACCTTC

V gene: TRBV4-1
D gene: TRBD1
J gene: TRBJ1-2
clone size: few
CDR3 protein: CASSHGTGAYGYTF
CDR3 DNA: TGCGCCAGCAGCCATGGGACAGGGGCTTATGGCTACACCTTC

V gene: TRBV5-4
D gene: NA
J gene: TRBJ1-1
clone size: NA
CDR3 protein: CASSLGLDQGAEAFF
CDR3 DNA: TGTGCCAGCAGCTTGGGTTTGGACCAGGGAGCTGAAGCTTTCTTT

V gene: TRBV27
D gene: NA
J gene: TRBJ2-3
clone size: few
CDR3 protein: CASSPPGSDTQYF
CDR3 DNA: TGTGCCAGCAGTCCCCCTGGCTCAGATACGCAGTATTTT

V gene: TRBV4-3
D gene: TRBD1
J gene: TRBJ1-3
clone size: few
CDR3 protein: CASSQEKTGTYLSGNTIYF
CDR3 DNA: TGCGCCAGCAGCCAAGAGAAGACAGGGACCTATCTCTCTGGAAACACCATATATTTT

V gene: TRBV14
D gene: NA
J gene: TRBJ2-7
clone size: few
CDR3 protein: CASSPRVQGEQYF
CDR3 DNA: TGTGCCAGCAGTCCCCGGGTTCAAGGCGAGCAGTACTTC

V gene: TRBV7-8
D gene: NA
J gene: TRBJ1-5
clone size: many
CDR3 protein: CASSLGHNQPQHF
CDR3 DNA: TGTGCCAGCAGCTTAGGGCATAATCAGCCCCAGCATTTT

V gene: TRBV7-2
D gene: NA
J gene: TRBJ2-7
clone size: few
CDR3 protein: CASSSTSSYEQYF
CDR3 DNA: TGTGCCAGCAGCTCGACTAGTTCCTACGAGCAGTACTTC

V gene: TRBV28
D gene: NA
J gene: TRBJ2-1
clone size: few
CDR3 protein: CASSPQGSPYNEQFF
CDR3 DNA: TGTGCCAGCAGTCCCCAGGGCTCCCCCTACAATGAGCAGTTCTTC

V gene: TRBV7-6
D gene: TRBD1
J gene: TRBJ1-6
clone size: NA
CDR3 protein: CASSKRDRGGSPLHF
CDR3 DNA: TGTGCCAGCAGCAAGCGGGACAGGGGGGGATCACCCCTCCACTTT

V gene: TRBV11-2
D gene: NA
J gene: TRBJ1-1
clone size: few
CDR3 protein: CASSLGGGSSF
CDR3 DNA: TGTGCCAGCAGCTTAGGCGGGGGCTCCTCCTTT

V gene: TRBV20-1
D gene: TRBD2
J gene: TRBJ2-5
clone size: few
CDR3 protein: CSLAGGGAVRETQYF
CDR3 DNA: TGCAGCCTCGCAGGCGGGGGGGCGGTCAGGGAGACCCAGTACTTC

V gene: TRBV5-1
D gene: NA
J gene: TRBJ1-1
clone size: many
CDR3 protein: CASSLRGGTEAFF
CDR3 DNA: TGCGCCAGCAGCTTGAGAGGCGGCACTGAAGCTTTCTTT

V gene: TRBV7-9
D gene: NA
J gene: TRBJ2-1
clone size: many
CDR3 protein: CASTYVTGTARAHNEQFF
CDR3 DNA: TGTGCCAGCACCTACGTCACCGGGACTGCTCGGGCACACAATGAGCAGTTCTTC